The 13 T cell receptor beta chains given below trace back to one sample, sequenced in a study of blood T cell repertoires in COVID-19. The table came from immunoSEQ multiplex PCR; TCRdb's copy has only in-frame clones and leaves some out. Of hundreds of thousands of clones listed, about four fifths are singletons. Sequenced sample: peripheral blood. Receptors originate from an elderly man with acute or convalescent COVID-19.

The chain uses TRBV10-3 and TRBJ2-3; TRBD2 aligns across 10 bases. The V gene end was trimmed by 5 bases and the J gene end by 6 bases; junction bases not matched to a gene: 5. The CDR3 contains 14 residues. CDR1 is ENHRY, CDR2 SYGVKD, per germline. The CDR3 region is CAISTLAGVDTQYF. CDR3 nucleotides: TGTGCCATCAGTACGCTAGCGGGAGTTGATACGCAGTATTTT.

This rearrangement joins TRBV5-5 to TRBJ2-2, with D perhaps matching TRBD2 (6 bases). The V and J ends lost 3 bases and 7 bases respectively, with 13 bases between them. CDR3 length: 14 residues. Per the germline V gene, CDR1 is SGHKS and CDR2 is YYEKEE (reference sequence). The CDR3: CASSWEVGLGELFF. In nucleotides, the CDR3 is TGTGCCAGCAGCTGGGAGGTGGGACTCGGGGAGCTGTTTTTT.

Here the CDR3 DNA reads TGCGCCAGCAGCTTGGAGGGACAGGGGAGGTCGAACACTGAAGCTTTCTTT. Protein sequence: CASSLEGQGRSNTEAFF. The chain couples TRBV5-1 to TRBJ1-1; the match to TRBD1 covers 10 bases. The V segment lost 0 bases and the J segment 1 base; nucleotides outside the gene matches: 6. Germline V gene data show CDR1 as SGHRS and CDR2 as YFSETQ. The CDR3 runs to 17 residues.

This clone showed up just a few times. This chain connects TRBV27 to TRBJ2-1; 8 bases are shared with TRBD2. The V gene's germline CDR1 is MNHEY and CDR2 SMNVEV (reference sequence). The CDR3 totals 14 residues. V was clipped by 5 bases and J by 7 bases; unmatched bases: 7. CDR3: CASSPWTSLNEQFF. The CDR3 coding sequence is TGTGCCAGCAGTCCTTGGACTAGCTTGAATGAGCAGTTCTTC.

This chain links TRBV11-3 with TRBJ2-7; 9 bases map to TRBD1. With 5 bases clipped from V and 5 bases from J, the junction kept 1 base outside the gene matches. CDR1 and CDR2 from the germline V gene are SGHNT and YENEEA. This CDR3 has 12 residues. The CDR3 loop reads CASSGTGNEQYF. In DNA, the CDR3 is TGTGCCAGCAGCGGGACAGGGAACGAGCAGTACTTC.

This chain joins TRBV28 and TRBJ1-2, with a tentative D call TRBD1 (5 bases). Per germline, CDR1 MDHEN and CDR2 SYDVKM. This CDR3 has 15 residues. V lost 6 bases, J lost 1 base, and 15 bases lay in between. The DNA for the CDR3 is TGTGCCAGCAGGAGCCCCGCGGGGCTTAACTATGGCTACACCTTC. Translating gives CASRSPAGLNYGYTF.

This chain uses TRBV2 with TRBJ1-1; D might be TRBD1 (6 bases). V was pared by 8 bases and J by 3 bases, with 13 bases between. The CDR3 totals 13 residues. CDR1 is SNHLY, CDR2 FYNNEI, per germline. In DNA, the CDR3 is TGTGCCAGCCTAGAGGACAGTTACACTGAAGCTTTCTTT. It is translated as CASLEDSYTEAFF.

This sequence joins TRBV19 and TRBJ1-2; D may be TRBD1 (6 bases). The CDR3 sequence is 16 residues long. Germline V gene sequence: CDR1 LNHDA, CDR2 SQIVND (reference sequence). V was shortened by 4 bases and J by 6 bases, with 21 bases between the two germline ends. The CDR3 sequence is CASSKGSGGRGNGYTF. The CDR3, as DNA: TGTGCCAGTAGTAAAGGTTCGGGGGGCAGAGGAAATGGCTACACCTTC.

V usage is TRBV5-6 and J usage is TRBJ2-7, with D possibly TRBD2 on 6 matching bases. The V gene lost 0 bases and the J gene lost 2 bases, with 18 bases spanning the gap. Germline V CDR1 and CDR2: SGHDT, YYEEEE. This CDR3 comprises 17 residues. The CDR3 region is CASSLVSGEEGPYEQYF. DNA of the CDR3: TGTGCCAGCAGCTTGGTATCGGGGGAGGAGGGCCCCTACGAGCAGTACTTC.

The chain recombines TRBV7-8 with TRBJ2-5; 12 bases are a match to TRBD2. Trimming at V came to 5 bases and at J to 5 bases, leaving 15 bases not matched to a gene. The CDR3 contains 18 residues. From germline, CDR1 is SGHVS and CDR2 FQNEAQ. The CDR3 loop is CASSQLTSGGPSWETQYF. CDR3 nucleotide sequence: TGTGCCAGCAGCCAACTGACTAGCGGGGGCCCCTCGTGGGAGACCCAGTACTTC.

This chain joins TRBV19 and TRBJ1-5, with a tentative D call TRBD1 (5 bases). V was clipped by 7 bases and J by 2 bases, with 9 bases between them. The CDR3 loop spans 13 amino acids. CDR1 and CDR2 from the germline V gene are LNHDA and SQIVND (reference sequence). The chain's CDR3 is CASTGLGNQPQHF. CDR3 in DNA: TGTGCCAGTACAGGGCTAGGCAATCAGCCCCAGCATTTT.

J is TRBJ1-1 and V is TRBV5-1, with D unclear. The germline gives CDR1 SGHRS, CDR2 YFSETQ. This CDR3 is built from 13 residues. V lost 4 bases and J lost 1, with 8 bases in between. The CDR3, as DNA: TGCGCCAGCAGCCCGTCTTCGAACACTGAAGCTTTCTTT. The encoded protein is CASSPSSNTEAFF.

This chain connects TRBV10-3 to TRBJ2-7; TRBD1 aligns across 7 bases. This CDR3 is 16 amino acids long. Trimming took 4 bases from V and 3 from J; bases not matched to a gene: 12. Germline CDR1 and CDR2: ENHRY and SYGVKD. Here the CDR3 DNA reads TGTGCCATCAGTGGGTATCTTGGGACAGAGAGCTACGAGCAGTACTTC. The encoded protein is CAISGYLGTESYEQYF.